This T cell receptor (beta chain) was identified in a study of CXCR3-negative and CXCR3-positive naive CD8 T cells (dated by TCRdb to about 2019). Study-level background: In total, approximately 130 million TRB reads were obtained, corresponding to roughly 1.5 +/- 0.3 million reads per library. For the TRBV-TRBJ cluster analysis, the naive subsets came from a handful of donors, while the memory cells came from 3 donors. Diversity and physicochemical repertoire analyses were performed on around ten donors pooled from two independent experiments.

For every CD8+ T cell subset, 250,000 to 300,000 cells were flow-sorted straight into RLT lysis buffer, and each subset was sorted in triplicate. Naive CD8+ T cells were defined stringently as CD45RO-CCR7+CD27+CD95- to exclude memory contaminants. Standard density gradient centrifugation was used to isolate peripheral blood mononuclear cells from buffy coats. Naive CXCR3-negative and CXCR3-positive CD8+ T cells were flow-sorted on a FACSAria III. An RNeasy Mini Kit was used to extract total RNA from the sorted cells. Sequenced on a NextSeq 550. The Human TCR Profiling Kit (MiLaboratory) was used to prepare UMI-labeled 5' RACE TRB cDNA libraries. cDNA synthesis used the entire amount of extracted RNA, and PCR amplification then used the entire amount of cDNA produced. Libraries were prepared in parallel with an identical number of PCR cycles. Processing in the source paper ran as follows. With a requirement of at least two reads per UMI, MIGEC and MiXCR extracted about 50,000 +/- 10,000 unique UMI-labeled TRB cDNA molecules per library. Each library averaged 40,000 +/- 10,000 functional in-frame TRB CDR3 nucleotide clonotypes without stop codons. After downsampling to 5000 UMI-labeled TRB molecules per sample, diversity metrics such as normalized Shannon-Wiener and Chao1 were calculated in VDJtools. For the central five CDR3 residues, VDJtools calculated physicochemical properties weighted by clonotype size, namely interaction energy, strength, volume and Kidera factor 4. The reads went through TCRdb reprocessing, and each CDR3 protein sequence gets one entry with no DNA. These V and J calls originate from TCRdb's pipeline instead of the authors' own analysis. The sample's own table lists about 62,000 distinct CDR3 sequences. The ten largest clones represent more than 3.5% of the sample.

Taken from the germline V gene, the CDR1 and CDR2 loops are MDHEN and SYDVKM. The CDR3 covers 11 residues, taking in both the cysteine and the phenylalanine. DNA is not on record. In regard to this clonotype: It has no known antigen specificity.

General study outcomes and caveats: Because CXCR3 expression was partially decreased after cryopreservation, freshly isolated PBMCs were used for most assays. TRBV-TRBJ usage was similar between naive CXCR3-negative and CXCR3-positive cells from the same donor, while memory cells showed distinct patterns. Compared with CXCR3-negative naive cells, CXCR3-positive naive cells had TRB CDR3s with higher hydrophobicity (lower Kidera factor 4), lower energy, and higher strength and volume indices. Because surface CD5, which has been linked to self-reactivity in mice, was comparable between naive subsets, TCR interaction strength was also inferred from TRB CDR3 physicochemical properties. Comparably high repertoire diversity was found in both naive subsets, whereas much lower repertoire diversity was found in memory CD8+ T cells.

This sequence was found in a human donor in good health. Some clones in this sample may be carry-over from other donors' samples. The material sequenced was naive CXCR3- CD8+ T cells from blood. Taken with the paper, the label for cell subset or site translates to: CD45RO-CCR7+CD27+CD95- naive CD8+ T cells lacking CXCR3 (TNR3-). The rearranged chain carries TRBV28 and TRBJ2-7. CDR3 reads: CASSNDYEQYF.